These 18 T cell receptor beta chains were sequenced from one sample in a study of T cell changes during pregnancy in multiple sclerosis. Profiling relied on immunoSEQ multiplex PCR, and the TCRdb table lists in-frame clones only, not all of them. Of about 89,000 clones listed, about 93% are singletons. The sequencing here drew on peripheral blood, taken in the third trimester of pregnancy. These receptors originate from a female donor with multiple sclerosis, enrolled in a pregnancy study.

V and J are TRBV5-1 and TRBJ1-2, with D tentatively TRBD1 (6 bases). This CDR3 is built from 15 residues. V was shortened by 1 base and J by 8 bases, with 18 bases between the two germline ends. CDR1 is SGHRS and CDR2 is YFSETQ in the germline V gene. The CDR3 here is CASSLSTGNTLGYTF. As DNA, the CDR3 is TGCGCCAGCAGCTTGTCCACAGGGAACACTCTCGGCTACACCTTC. Full variable domain (remainder filled in from reference TRBV5-1 and TRBJ1-2): KAGVTQTPRYLIKTRGQQVTLSCSPISGHRSVSWYQQTPGQGLQFLFEYFSETQRNKGNFPGRFSGRQFSNSRSEMNVSTLELGDSALYLCASSLSTGNTLGYTFGSGTRLTVV.

The count of this clone is one. The CDR3 loop reads CAWSPKGGVTTEAFF. The CDR3 coding sequence is TGTGCCTGGAGCCCCAAGGGGGGGGTTACCACTGAAGCTTTCTTT. The rearrangement joins TRBV30 to TRBJ1-1; D perhaps matches TRBD1 (6 bases). CDR1 is GTSNPN and CDR2 is SVGIG in the germline V gene (reference sequence). The CDR3 totals 15 residues. V gave up 3 bases and J gave up 4 bases, with 18 bases separating them.

The V and J genes are TRBV27 and TRBJ1-3, with no clear D. V was trimmed by 5 bases and J by 7 bases, leaving 12 bases between them. The germline gives CDR1 MNHEY, CDR2 SMNVEV (reference sequence). The CDR3 sequence is 13 residues long. The CDR3 DNA is TGTGCCAGCAGTCCCCGAGCCCTCAACACCATATATTTT. It is translated as CASSPRALNTIYF.

The V and J genes are TRBV29-1 and TRBJ2-1, with 13 bases aligning to TRBD2. The germline CDR1 and CDR2 sequences are SQVTM and ANQGSEA. CDR3 length equals 17 residues. Germline trimming cut 5 bases from V and 9 bases from J; bases unmatched to any gene: 16. The CDR3 coding sequence is TGCAGCGTTAACATAATCTGGACTAGCGGGAGTGATAGTGAGCAGTTCTTC. Amino acids: CSVNIIWTSGSDSEQFF.

The chain joins TRBV2 to TRBJ2-7; perhaps TRBD2 as D (5 bases). Trimming left V 6 bases short and J 5 bases short, with 11 bases between. This CDR3 spans 12 amino acids. Germline V gene data show CDR1 as SNHLY and CDR2 as FYNNEI. The CDR3 DNA sequence: TGTGCCAGCAGCCTCCGGGGAGACGAGCAGTACTTC. This codes for CASSLRGDEQYF.

The chain employs TRBV19 and TRBJ2-5, with 8 positions matching TRBD2. After removal of 4 bases from V and 5 bases from J, the junction contained 15 bases not matched to a gene. CDR1 is LNHDA and CDR2 is SQIVND in the germline V gene (reference sequence). The CDR3 totals 17 residues. CDR3 in DNA: TGTGCCAGTAGTAAATCCCGGGGGGGTCCCTCGAGGGAGACCCAGTACTTC. Translating gives CASSKSRGGPSRETQYF.

The J gene is TRBJ2-7, the V gene TRBV9; possibly TRBD2 for D (7 bases). Trimming left V 4 bases short and J 4 bases short, with 15 bases between. This CDR3 region has 14 residues. The V gene's germline CDR1 is SGDLS and CDR2 YYNGEE. CDR3 sequence (DNA): TGTGCCAGCAGCCCCGGGGGGCGCTCATACGAGCAGTACTTC. Translating it yields CASSPGGRSYEQYF.

V is TRBV25-1 and J is TRBJ1-1; 8 bases align to TRBD1. The CDR3 has 16 residues. Germline-derived CDR1 and CDR2 are MGHDK and SYGVNS. V was pared by 3 bases and J by 1 base, with 7 bases of the junction left unmatched. In DNA form, the CDR3 reads TGTGCCAGCAGTGAGGTGACAGGGGTTGGGAACACTGAAGCTTTCTTT. Encoded protein: CASSEVTGVGNTEAFF.

The rearrangement uses TRBV27 and TRBJ2-7, with 8 bases lining up with TRBD1. Per germline, CDR1 MNHEY and CDR2 SMNVEV (reference sequence). The CDR3 runs to 12 residues. Trimming at V came to 2 bases and at J to 10 bases, leaving 4 bases not matched to a gene. The chain's CDR3 is CASSLPGGHQYF. In nucleotides, the CDR3 is TGTGCCAGCAGTTTACCAGGGGGCCATCAGTACTTC.

As DNA, the CDR3 is TGTGCCAGCAGCCTGTCCCCATTCCCGGGGGACGAGCAGTACTTC. Protein: CASSLSPFPGDEQYF. V is TRBV14 and J is TRBJ2-7, with D perhaps TRBD2 (6 bases). Germline values: CDR1 SGHDN, CDR2 FVKESK. The CDR3 extends over 15 amino acids. V lost 4 bases and J 5 bases, leaving 18 bases between the germline ends.

The genes are TRBV27 and TRBJ2-2, with a tentative D call TRBD1 (6 bases). The CDR3 is 13 residues long. V was clipped by 6 bases and J by 2 bases, with 7 bases between them. Germline CDR1 is MNHEY and CDR2 is SMNVEV (reference sequence). The CDR3 reads CASRGQNTGELFF. CDR3 nucleotides: TGTGCCAGCAGGGGACAAAACACCGGGGAGCTGTTTTTT.

The rearrangement joins TRBV5-1 to TRBJ2-5; D may be TRBD1 (6 bases). The CDR3 consists of 16 residues. The V end was cut by 0 bases, the J end by 5 bases, with 17 bases between. Germline values: CDR1 SGHRS, CDR2 YFSETQ. The CDR3 sequence: CASSLALGATGETQYF. CDR3 DNA: TGCGCCAGCAGCTTGGCCCTGGGGGCTACGGGGGAGACCCAGTACTTC.

The rearrangement uses TRBV5-6 and TRBJ1-5, with a tentative D call TRBD1 (5 bases). This CDR3 is built from 15 residues. Trimming cost V 2 bases and J 11 bases, with 20 bases left between them. Germline CDR1 SGHDT, CDR2 YYEEEE. CDR3 protein: CASSFNAGHRSSQHF. The CDR3 nucleotides read TGTGCCAGCAGCTTCAACGCGGGGCATAGGTCGTCCCAGCATTTT. Complete variable domain (other parts from reference TRBV5-6 and TRBJ1-5): DAGVTQSPTHLIKTRGQQVTLRCSPKSGHDTVSWYQQALGQGPQFIFQYYEEEERQRGNFPDRFSGHQFPNYSSELNVNALLLGDSALYLCASSFNAGHRSSQHFGDGTRLSIL.

This chain joins TRBV28 and TRBJ2-3; 7 nucleotides line up with TRBD2. Germline V lookup: CDR1 MDHEN, CDR2 SYDVKM. The CDR3 has 12 amino acids. V shed 10 bases and J 6 bases; nucleotides not matched to a gene: 7. The CDR3 DNA sequence: TGTGCCACCGGGGGGAGGGTTGATACGCAGTATTTT. Encoded protein: CATGGRVDTQYF.

The rearrangement uses TRBV27 and TRBJ2-3; 10 positions match TRBD2. The germline CDR1 and CDR2 sequences are MNHEY and SMNVEV (reference sequence). The V and J ends lost 5 bases and 4 bases, in that order; junction bases with no gene match: 15. The CDR3 totals 18 residues. The CDR3 sequence is CASSLLPQREGRSDTQYF. CDR3 DNA sequence: TGTGCCAGCAGTCTCCTACCGCAGCGGGAGGGCCGTTCAGATACGCAGTATTTT.

The J gene is TRBJ2-2, the V gene TRBV19; 16 bases are a match to TRBD2. Germline CDR1 LNHDA, CDR2 SQIVND (reference sequence). The CDR3 contains 20 residues. With 3 bases clipped from V and 6 bases from J, the junction kept 13 bases outside the gene matches. The CDR3 DNA is TGTGCCAGTAGTATGGGACTAGCGGGAGGGAGAAGGTGGCCGGCCGGGGAGCTGTTTTTT. Translation gives CASSMGLAGGRRWPAGELFF.

The chain has TRBV9 and TRBJ1-1; TRBD1 matches at 8 bases. Per germline, CDR1 SGDLS and CDR2 YYNGEE. Unmatched junction bases numbered 5, after V lost 10 bases and J lost 0 bases. The CDR3 covers 13 residues. CDR3 sequence: CAGGQGMNTEAFF. The CDR3 DNA reads TGTGCCGGAGGACAGGGCATGAACACTGAAGCTTTCTTT.

This clone was observed a single time. V usage is TRBV15 and J usage is TRBJ2-3; D is possibly TRBD2 (6 bases). Germline lookup yields CDR1 LNHNV and CDR2 YYDKDF (reference sequence). Trimming removed 4 bases from V and 5 bases from J, with 13 bases in between. This CDR3 spans 14 amino acids. The CDR3 DNA sequence: TGTGCCACCAGCAAGATCGGAGGGCTAGATACGCAGTATTTT. This sequence encodes CATSKIGGLDTQYF. Combining the CDR3 with reference TRBV15 and TRBJ2-3 gives the whole variable domain DAMVIQNPRYQVTQFGKPVTLSCSQTLNHNVMYWYQQKSSQAPKLLFHYYDKDFNNEADTPDNFQSRRPNTSFCFLDIRSPGLGDTAMYLCATSKIGGLDTQYFGPGTRLTVL.